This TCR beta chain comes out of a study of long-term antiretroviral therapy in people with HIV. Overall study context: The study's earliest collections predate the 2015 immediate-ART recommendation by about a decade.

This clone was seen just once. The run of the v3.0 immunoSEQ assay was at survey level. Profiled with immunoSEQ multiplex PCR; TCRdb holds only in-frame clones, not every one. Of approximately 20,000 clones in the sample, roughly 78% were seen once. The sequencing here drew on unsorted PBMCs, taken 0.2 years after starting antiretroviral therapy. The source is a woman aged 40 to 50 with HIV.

CDR3 DNA: TGTGCCAGCAGTTACGGTGATACGCAGTATTTT. Amino acids: CASSYGDTQYF. This chain connects TRBV6-5 to TRBJ2-3, with D unclear. Germline assignment: CDR1 MNHEY and CDR2 SVGAGI. V lost 2 bases and J 6 bases, leaving 3 bases between the germline ends. This CDR3 is 11 amino acids long.